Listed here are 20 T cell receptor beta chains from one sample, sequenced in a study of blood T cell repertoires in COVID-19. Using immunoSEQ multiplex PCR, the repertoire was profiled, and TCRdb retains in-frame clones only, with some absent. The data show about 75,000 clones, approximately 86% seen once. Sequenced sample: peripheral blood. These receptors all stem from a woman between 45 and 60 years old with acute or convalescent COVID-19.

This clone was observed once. The CDR3 sequence is CASSQVRGSYGYTF. The CDR3 nucleotides read TGTGCCAGCAGCCAAGTCCGGGGGAGCTATGGCTACACCTTC. The chain combines TRBV3-1 (or the pseudogene TRBV3-2) with TRBJ1-2; possibly TRBD1 for D (5 bases). The CDR3 loop spans 14 amino acids. Trimming left V 1 base short and J 4 bases short, with 10 bases between. The germline CDR1 and CDR2 sequences are LGHDT and YNNKEL (reference sequence).

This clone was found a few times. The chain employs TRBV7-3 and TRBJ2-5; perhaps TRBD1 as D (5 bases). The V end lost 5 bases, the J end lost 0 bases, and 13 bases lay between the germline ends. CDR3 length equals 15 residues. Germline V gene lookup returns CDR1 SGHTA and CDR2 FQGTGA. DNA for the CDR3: TGTGCCAGCAGCCCTAAGCCAGGGTACCAAGAGACCCAGTACTTC. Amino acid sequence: CASSPKPGYQETQYF.

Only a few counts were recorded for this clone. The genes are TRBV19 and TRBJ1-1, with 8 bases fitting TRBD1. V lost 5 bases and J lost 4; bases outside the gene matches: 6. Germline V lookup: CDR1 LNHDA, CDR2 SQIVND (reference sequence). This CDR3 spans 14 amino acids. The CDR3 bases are TGTGCCAGTAGTGCAGGGACAGGACTCACTGAAGCTTTCTTT. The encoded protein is CASSAGTGLTEAFF.

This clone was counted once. The CDR3 bases are TGCAGCGTCCTGATGGGGGACACCTACGAGCAGTACTTC. This gives the protein CSVLMGDTYEQYF. The V gene is TRBV29-1, the J gene TRBJ2-7, with a tentative D call TRBD1 (6 bases). The CDR3 contains 13 residues. Germline lookup yields CDR1 SQVTM and CDR2 ANQGSEA. The V gene lost 6 bases and the J gene lost 2 bases, with 14 bases spanning the gap.

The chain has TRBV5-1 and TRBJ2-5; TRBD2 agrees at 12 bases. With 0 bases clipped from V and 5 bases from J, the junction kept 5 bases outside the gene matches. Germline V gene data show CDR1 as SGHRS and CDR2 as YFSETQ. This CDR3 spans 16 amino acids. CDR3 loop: CASSLGLAGAGETQYF. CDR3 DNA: TGCGCCAGCAGCTTGGGACTAGCGGGAGCGGGGGAGACCCAGTACTTC.

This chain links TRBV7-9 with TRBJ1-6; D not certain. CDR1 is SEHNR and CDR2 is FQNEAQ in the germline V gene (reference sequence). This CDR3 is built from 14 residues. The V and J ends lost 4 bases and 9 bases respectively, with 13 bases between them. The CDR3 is CASSSREGISPLHF. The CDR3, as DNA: TGTGCCAGCAGCTCTCGGGAGGGAATTTCACCCCTCCACTTT.

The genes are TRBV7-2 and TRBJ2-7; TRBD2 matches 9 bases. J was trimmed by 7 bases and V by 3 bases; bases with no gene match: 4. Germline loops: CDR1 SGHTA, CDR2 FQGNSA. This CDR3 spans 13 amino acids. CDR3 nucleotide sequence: TGTGCCAGCAGCTTCGGGACTAGCTCTGAGCAGTACTTC. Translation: CASSFGTSSEQYF.

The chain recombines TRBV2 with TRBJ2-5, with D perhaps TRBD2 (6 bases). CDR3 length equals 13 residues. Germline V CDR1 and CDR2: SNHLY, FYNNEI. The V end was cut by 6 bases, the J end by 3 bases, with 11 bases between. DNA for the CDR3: TGTGCCAGCAGCGGGGACTTAAAAGAGACCCAGTACTTC. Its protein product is CASSGDLKETQYF.

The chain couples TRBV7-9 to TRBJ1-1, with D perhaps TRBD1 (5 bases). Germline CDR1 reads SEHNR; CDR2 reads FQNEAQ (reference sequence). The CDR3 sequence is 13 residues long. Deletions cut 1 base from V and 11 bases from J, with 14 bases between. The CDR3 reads CASSLVAAGRAFF. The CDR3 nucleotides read TGTGCCAGCAGCTTAGTAGCTGCAGGGCGCGCTTTCTTT.

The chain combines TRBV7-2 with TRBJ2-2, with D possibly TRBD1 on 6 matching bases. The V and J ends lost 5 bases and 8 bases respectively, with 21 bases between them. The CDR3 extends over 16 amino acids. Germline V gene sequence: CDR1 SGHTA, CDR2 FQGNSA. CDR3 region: CASSLRYQGTGGELFF. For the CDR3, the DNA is TGTGCCAGCAGCCTCCGCTACCAGGGGACCGGAGGGGAGCTGTTTTTT.

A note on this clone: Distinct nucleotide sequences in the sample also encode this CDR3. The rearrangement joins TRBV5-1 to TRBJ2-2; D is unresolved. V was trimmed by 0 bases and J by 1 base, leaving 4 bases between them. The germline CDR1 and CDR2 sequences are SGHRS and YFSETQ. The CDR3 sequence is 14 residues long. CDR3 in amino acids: CASSLGQNTGELFF. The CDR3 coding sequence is TGCGCCAGCAGCTTGGGACAGAACACCGGGGAGCTGTTTTTT.

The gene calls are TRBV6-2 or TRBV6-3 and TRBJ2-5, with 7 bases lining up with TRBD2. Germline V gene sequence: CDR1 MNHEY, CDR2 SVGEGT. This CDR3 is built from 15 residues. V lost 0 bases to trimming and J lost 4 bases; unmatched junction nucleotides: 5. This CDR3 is CASSYSNAGVETQYF. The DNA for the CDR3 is TGTGCCAGCAGTTACTCGAATGCGGGAGTAGAGACCCAGTACTTC.

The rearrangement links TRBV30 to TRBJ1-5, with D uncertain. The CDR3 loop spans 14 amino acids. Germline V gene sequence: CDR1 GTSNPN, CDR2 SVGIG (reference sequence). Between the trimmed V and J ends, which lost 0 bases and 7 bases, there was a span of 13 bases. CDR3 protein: CAWSVGPPGQPQHF. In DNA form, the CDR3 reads TGTGCCTGGAGTGTCGGTCCCCCCGGGCAGCCCCAGCATTTT. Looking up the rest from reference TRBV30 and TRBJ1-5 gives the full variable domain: SQTIHQWPATLVQPVGSPLSLECTVEGTSNPNLYWYRQAAGRGLQLLFYSVGIGQISSEVPQNLSASRPQDRQFILSSKKLLLSDSGFYLCAWSVGPPGQPQHFGDGTRLSIL.

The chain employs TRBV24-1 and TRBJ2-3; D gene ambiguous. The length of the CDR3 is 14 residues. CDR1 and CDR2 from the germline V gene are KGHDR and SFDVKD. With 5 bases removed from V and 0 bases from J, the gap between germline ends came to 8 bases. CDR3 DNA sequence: TGTGCCACCAGTGCCGCCGGTAGCACAGATACGCAGTATTTT. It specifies CATSAAGSTDTQYF.

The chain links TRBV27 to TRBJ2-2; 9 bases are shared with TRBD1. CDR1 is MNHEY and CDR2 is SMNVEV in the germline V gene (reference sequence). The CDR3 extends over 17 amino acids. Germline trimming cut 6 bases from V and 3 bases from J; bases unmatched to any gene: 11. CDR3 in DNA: TGTGCCAGCAGGGGCGGAAACAGGGGGCTGGACACCGGGGAGCTGTTTTTT. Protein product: CASRGGNRGLDTGELFF.

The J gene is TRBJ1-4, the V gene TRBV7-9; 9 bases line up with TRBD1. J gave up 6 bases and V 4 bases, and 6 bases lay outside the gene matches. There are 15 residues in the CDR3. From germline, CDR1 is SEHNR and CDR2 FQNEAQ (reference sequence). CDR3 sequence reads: CASSSVGTGYEKLFF. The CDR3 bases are TGTGCCAGCAGCTCAGTGGGGACAGGGTATGAAAAACTGTTTTTT.

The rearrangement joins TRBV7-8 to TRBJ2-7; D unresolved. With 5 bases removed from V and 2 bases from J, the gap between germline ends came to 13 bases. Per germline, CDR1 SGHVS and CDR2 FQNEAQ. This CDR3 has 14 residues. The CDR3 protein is CASSRRRVTYEQYF. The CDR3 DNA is TGTGCCAGCAGCCGGAGACGGGTCACCTACGAGCAGTACTTC.

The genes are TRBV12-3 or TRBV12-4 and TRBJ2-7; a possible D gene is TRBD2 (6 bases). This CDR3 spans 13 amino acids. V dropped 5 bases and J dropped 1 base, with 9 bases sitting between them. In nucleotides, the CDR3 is TGTGCCAGCAGTCATGGGGGGTCCTACGAGCAGTACTTC. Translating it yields CASSHGGSYEQYF.

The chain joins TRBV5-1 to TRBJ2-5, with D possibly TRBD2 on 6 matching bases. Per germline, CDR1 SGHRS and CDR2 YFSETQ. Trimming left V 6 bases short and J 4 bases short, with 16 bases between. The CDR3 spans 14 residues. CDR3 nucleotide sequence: TGCGCCAGCAATCCCCCACTGGGGGGAGAGACCCAGTACTTC. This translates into CASNPPLGGETQYF.

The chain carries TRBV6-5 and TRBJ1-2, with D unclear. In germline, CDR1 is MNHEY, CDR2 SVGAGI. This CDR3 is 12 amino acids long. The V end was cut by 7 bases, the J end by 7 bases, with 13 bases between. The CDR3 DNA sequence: TGTGCCAGCACTCTTTCGGGAGGTGGCTACACCTTC. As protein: CASTLSGGGYTF.